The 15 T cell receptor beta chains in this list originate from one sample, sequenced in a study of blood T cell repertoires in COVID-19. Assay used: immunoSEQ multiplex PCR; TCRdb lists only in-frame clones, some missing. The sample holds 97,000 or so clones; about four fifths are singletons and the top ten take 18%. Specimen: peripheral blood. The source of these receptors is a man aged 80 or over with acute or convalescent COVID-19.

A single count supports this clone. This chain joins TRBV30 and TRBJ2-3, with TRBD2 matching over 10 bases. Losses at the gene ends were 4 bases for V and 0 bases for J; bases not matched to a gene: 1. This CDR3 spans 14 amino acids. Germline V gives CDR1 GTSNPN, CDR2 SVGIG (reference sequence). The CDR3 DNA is TGTGCCTGGAAACTAGCGGGAAGCACAGATACGCAGTATTTT. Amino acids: CAWKLAGSTDTQYF.

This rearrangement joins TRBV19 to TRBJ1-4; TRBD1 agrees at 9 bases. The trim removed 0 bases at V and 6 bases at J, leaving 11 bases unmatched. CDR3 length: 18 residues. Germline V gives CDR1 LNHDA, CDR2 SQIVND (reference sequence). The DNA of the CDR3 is TGTGCCAGTAGTATAGAAAGGGGACAGGGCCGTGGTGATGAAAAACTGTTTTTT. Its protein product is CASSIERGQGRGDEKLFF.

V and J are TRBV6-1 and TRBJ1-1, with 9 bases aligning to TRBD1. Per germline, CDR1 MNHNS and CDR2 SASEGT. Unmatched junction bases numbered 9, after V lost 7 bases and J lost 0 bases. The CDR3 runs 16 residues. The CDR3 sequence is CASNEGQGVMNTEAFF. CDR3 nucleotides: TGTGCCAGCAATGAGGGACAGGGAGTAATGAACACTGAAGCTTTCTTT.

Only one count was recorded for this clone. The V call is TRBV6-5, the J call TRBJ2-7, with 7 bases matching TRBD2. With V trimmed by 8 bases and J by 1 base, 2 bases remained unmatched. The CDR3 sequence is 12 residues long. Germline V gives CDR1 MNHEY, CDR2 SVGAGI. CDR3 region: CASAGESYEQYF. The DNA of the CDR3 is TGTGCCAGCGCGGGGGAGTCCTACGAGCAGTACTTC.

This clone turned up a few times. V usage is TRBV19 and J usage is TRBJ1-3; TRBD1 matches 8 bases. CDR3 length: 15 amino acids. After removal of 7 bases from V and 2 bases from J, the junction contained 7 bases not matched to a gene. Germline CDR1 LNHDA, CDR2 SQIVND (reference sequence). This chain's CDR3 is CASTGGRGPGNTIYF. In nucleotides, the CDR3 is TGTGCCAGTACAGGGGGCAGGGGCCCTGGAAACACCATATATTTT.

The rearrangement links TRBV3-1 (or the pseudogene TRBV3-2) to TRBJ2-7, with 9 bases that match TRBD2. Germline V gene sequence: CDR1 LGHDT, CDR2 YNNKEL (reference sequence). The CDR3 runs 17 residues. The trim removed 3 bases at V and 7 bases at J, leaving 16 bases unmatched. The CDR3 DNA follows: TGTGCCAGCAGCCATCAGCGGGAGGTCCCTACGGGATGGGAGCAGTACTTC. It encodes CASSHQREVPTGWEQYF.

Here the CDR3 DNA reads TGTGCCAGCAGTTACTCGACTCTTCTCCAGTACTTC. Its protein product is CASSYSTLLQYF. This rearrangement joins TRBV6-2 or TRBV6-3 to TRBJ2-4; D is ambiguous. Germline assignment: CDR1 MNHEY and CDR2 SVGEGT. The CDR3 has 12 residues. The ends were cut back, 0 bases at V and 13 bases at J, with 10 bases in the middle.

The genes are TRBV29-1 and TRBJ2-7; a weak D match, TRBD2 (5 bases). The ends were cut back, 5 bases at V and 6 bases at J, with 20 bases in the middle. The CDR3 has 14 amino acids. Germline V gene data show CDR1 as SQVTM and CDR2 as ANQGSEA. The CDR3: CSVSGDQLGSEQYF. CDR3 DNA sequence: TGCAGCGTTTCCGGGGATCAACTCGGAAGCGAGCAGTACTTC.

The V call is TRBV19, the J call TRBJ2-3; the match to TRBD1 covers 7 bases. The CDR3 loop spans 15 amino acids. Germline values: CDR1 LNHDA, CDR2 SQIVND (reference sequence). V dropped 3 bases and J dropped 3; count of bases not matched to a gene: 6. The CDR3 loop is CASSIPGQITDTQYF. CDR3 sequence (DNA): TGTGCCAGTAGTATCCCGGGACAGATTACAGATACGCAGTATTTT.

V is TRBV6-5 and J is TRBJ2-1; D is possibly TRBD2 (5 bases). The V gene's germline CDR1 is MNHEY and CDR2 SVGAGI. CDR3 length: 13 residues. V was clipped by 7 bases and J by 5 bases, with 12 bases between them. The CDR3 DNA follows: TGTGCCAGCACGCCTAGCCGCCACAATGAGCAGTTCTTC. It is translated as CASTPSRHNEQFF.

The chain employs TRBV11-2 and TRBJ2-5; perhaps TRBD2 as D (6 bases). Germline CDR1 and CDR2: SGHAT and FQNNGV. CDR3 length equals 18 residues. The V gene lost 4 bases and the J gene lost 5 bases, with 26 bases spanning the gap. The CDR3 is CASSSFKPVGTSRETQYF. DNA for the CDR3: TGTGCCAGCAGCTCCTTTAAACCCGTTGGGACTTCTAGGGAGACCCAGTACTTC.

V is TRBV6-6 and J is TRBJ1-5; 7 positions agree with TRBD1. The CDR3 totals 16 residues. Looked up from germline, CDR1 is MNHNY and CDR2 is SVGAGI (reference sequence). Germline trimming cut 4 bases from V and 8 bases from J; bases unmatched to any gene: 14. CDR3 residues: CASSSADRFGEKPQHF. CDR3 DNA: TGTGCCAGCAGTTCTGCGGACAGGTTTGGGGAGAAGCCCCAGCATTTT.

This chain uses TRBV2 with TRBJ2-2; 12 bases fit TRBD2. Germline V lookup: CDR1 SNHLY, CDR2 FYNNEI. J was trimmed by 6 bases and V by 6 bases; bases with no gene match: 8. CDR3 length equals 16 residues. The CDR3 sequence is CASSFRLAGAPGELFF. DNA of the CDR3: TGTGCCAGCAGCTTCAGACTAGCGGGAGCCCCCGGGGAGCTGTTTTTT.

This chain's CDR3 is CASTGGHGGLQETQYF. The CDR3 DNA reads as TGCGCCAGCACGGGGGGCCACGGGGGCCTTCAAGAGACCCAGTACTTC. The chain joins TRBV5-1 to TRBJ2-5; D might be TRBD2 (7 bases). V was clipped by 6 bases and J by 2 bases, with 20 bases between them. The CDR3 runs 16 residues. Germline loops: CDR1 SGHRS, CDR2 YFSETQ.

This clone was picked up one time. The CDR3 loop reads CASRRGGIGQPQHF. The CDR3 coding sequence is TGTGCCAGCAGACGAGGGGGTATAGGGCAGCCCCAGCATTTT. This sequence joins TRBV6-5 and TRBJ1-5; a weak D match, TRBD1 (6 bases). V lost 6 bases and J 7 bases, leaving 16 bases between the germline ends. Germline V gene sequence: CDR1 MNHEY, CDR2 SVGAGI. This CDR3 comprises 14 residues.